One sample yielded the 22 T cell receptor beta chains listed below, sequenced in a study of cytomegalovirus exposure and HLA in healthy donors. The data were produced by immunoSEQ multiplex PCR, yet TCRdb's version contains in-frame clones alone and is incomplete. The table has over 250,000 clones, around 86% seen once. The sample was PBMCs. The origin of the receptors is a woman aged 18-35 years in good health and CMV-seronegative.

The chain combines TRBV6-5 with TRBJ2-7; 7 bases align to TRBD1. The germline V gene has CDR1 MNHEY and CDR2 SVGAGI. The CDR3 has 14 amino acids. The junction had 10 bases not matched to a gene; V was cut back by 6 bases and J by 5 bases. CDR3 region: CASSLKYGQDEQYF. CDR3 DNA sequence: TGTGCCAGCAGCCTGAAATACGGACAGGACGAGCAGTACTTC.

The chain has TRBV6-6 and TRBJ2-7; maybe TRBD2 (6 bases). This CDR3 has 12 residues. With 1 base removed from V and 6 bases from J, the gap between germline ends came to 7 bases. Germline V gene data show CDR1 as MNHNY and CDR2 as SVGAGI (reference sequence). DNA of the CDR3: TGTGCCAGCAGTTACTTGGGGGGCGAGCAGTACTTC. Its protein is CASSYLGGEQYF.

The chain combines TRBV2 with TRBJ2-7; 8 bases align to TRBD2. From germline, CDR1 is SNHLY and CDR2 FYNNEI. V lost 7 bases, J lost 5 bases, and 16 bases stayed unmatched. The CDR3 is 16 amino acids. The CDR3 here is CASNPPRVAGRNEQYF. CDR3 nucleotides: TGTGCCAGCAACCCCCCCCGGGTAGCGGGAAGGAACGAGCAGTACTTC.

The chain uses TRBV6-5 and TRBJ1-1; the D gene is possibly TRBD1 (5 bases). The CDR3 loop spans 15 amino acids. In germline, CDR1 is MNHEY, CDR2 SVGAGI. V dropped 5 bases and J dropped 0 bases, with 13 bases sitting between them. The CDR3 bases are TGTGCCAGCAGTACGATAACAGGTATGAACACTGAAGCTTTCTTT. Translating gives CASSTITGMNTEAFF.

Only a few counts were recorded for this clone. This rearrangement joins TRBV7-6 to TRBJ1-5, with a weak D call TRBD1 (6 bases). CDR1 is SGHVS and CDR2 is FNYEAQ in the germline V gene. Trimming stripped 2 bases from V and 4 bases from J, with 12 bases between. This CDR3 is 15 amino acids long. In DNA form, the CDR3 reads TGTGCCAGCAGCTTAACGGGGGGGCGTAATCAGCCCCAGCATTTT. It codes for CASSLTGGRNQPQHF.

This clone came up a few times. V usage is TRBV28 and J usage is TRBJ1-2; D might be TRBD1 (6 bases). Germline values: CDR1 MDHEN, CDR2 SYDVKM. V gave up 5 bases and J gave up 3 bases, with 13 bases separating them. The CDR3 extends over 14 amino acids. This CDR3 reads CASSHQQGHYGYTF. The CDR3 DNA follows: TGTGCCAGCAGTCACCAACAGGGACACTATGGCTACACCTTC.

In this sample, this clone turned up a few times. CDR3 protein: CASSDSGEGSYNEQFF. Written as DNA, the CDR3 is TGTGCCAGCAGTGATAGCGGGGAGGGGTCCTACAATGAGCAGTTCTTC. V and J are TRBV6-4 and TRBJ2-1, with 8 bases fitting TRBD2. The CDR3 has 16 residues. Germline V gene sequence: CDR1 MRHNA, CDR2 SNTAGT. V shed 3 bases and J 1 base; nucleotides not matched to a gene: 5.

The chain recombines TRBV19 with TRBJ2-1; TRBD2 aligns across 14 bases. The CDR3 length is 16 residues. The V gene's germline CDR1 is LNHDA and CDR2 SQIVND (reference sequence). The V gene end was trimmed by 7 bases and the J gene end by 4 bases; junction bases not matched to a gene: 6. The CDR3 DNA follows: TGTGCCAGTAAACTCGGACTAGCGGGAGGATACAATGAGCAGTTCTTC. It translates to CASKLGLAGGYNEQFF.

The chain recombines TRBV5-8 with TRBJ2-7; a weak D match, TRBD1 (6 bases). The V end was cut by 2 bases, the J end by 6 bases, with 9 bases between. The CDR3 has 12 amino acids. Germline CDR1 and CDR2: SGHTS and YDEGEE. The CDR3 bases are TGTGCCAGCAGCTTTACAGGGATCGAGCAGTACTTC. Translated: CASSFTGIEQYF.

The V and J genes are TRBV7-6 and TRBJ1-3, with a tentative D call TRBD1 (5 bases). This CDR3 is built from 15 residues. The germline V gene has CDR1 SGHVS and CDR2 FNYEAQ. V dropped 4 bases and J dropped 0 bases, with 10 bases sitting between them. This CDR3 reads CASSSGQGSGNTIYF. DNA for the CDR3: TGTGCCAGCAGCTCCGGACAAGGCTCTGGAAACACCATATATTTT.

The CDR3 DNA is TGTGCCAGCAGTCCCTGGACAGCAGGGGCCAACGTCCTGACTTTC. It is translated as CASSPWTAGANVLTF. This sequence joins TRBV9 and TRBJ2-6; D perhaps matches TRBD1 (6 bases). The CDR3 has 15 amino acids. Germline V gives CDR1 SGDLS, CDR2 YYNGEE. Trimming removed 5 bases from V and 4 bases from J, with 13 bases in between.

The chain joins TRBV28 to TRBJ1-2; 8 nucleotides line up with TRBD1. After removal of 6 bases from V and 4 bases from J, the junction contained 4 bases not matched to a gene. The CDR3 is 13 amino acids. The germline CDR1 and CDR2 sequences are MDHEN and SYDVKM. The CDR3 loop reads CASSPQGAYGYTF. The CDR3 region has the DNA TGTGCCAGCAGCCCTCAGGGGGCCTATGGCTACACCTTC.

The V call is TRBV10-2, the J call TRBJ1-1; D unclear. The CDR3 has 14 amino acids. The germline CDR1 and CDR2 sequences are WSHSY and SAAADI. V shed 0 bases and J shed 3 bases, with 8 bases lying between them. The CDR3 DNA follows: TGCGCCAGCAGTGAGTCGAGCGGGGACACTGAAGCTTTCTTT. This encodes CASSESSGDTEAFF.

J is TRBJ2-3 and V is TRBV27, with a possible D match to TRBD2 (6 bases). Looked up from germline, CDR1 is MNHEY and CDR2 is SMNVEV (reference sequence). The CDR3 is 15 amino acids. Trimming removed 3 bases from V and 6 bases from J, with 16 bases in between. The chain's CDR3 is CASSFYAGTRDTQYF. Written as DNA, the CDR3 is TGTGCCAGCAGTTTTTATGCGGGGACCAGGGATACGCAGTATTTT.

The chain links TRBV5-1 to TRBJ2-3; 7 bases map to TRBD2. The junction had 8 bases not matched to a gene; V was cut back by 4 bases and J by 0 bases. The CDR3 loop spans 16 amino acids. The V gene's germline CDR1 is SGHRS and CDR2 YFSETQ. As DNA, the CDR3 is TGCGCCAGCAGCGCCCCCATTAGCGGGAGCACAGATACGCAGTATTTT. Protein product: CASSAPISGSTDTQYF.

This clone is a singleton in its sample. V usage is TRBV14 and J usage is TRBJ2-5; 7 positions agree with TRBD1. V lost 4 bases and J lost 9; bases outside the gene matches: 17. Germline CDR1 SGHDN, CDR2 FVKESK. This CDR3 contains 16 residues. The CDR3, as DNA: TGTGCCAGCAGCCTAGGACGCTTGGCAGGGGGAGCGGCCCAGTACTTC. Translation: CASSLGRLAGGAAQYF.

This clone is a singleton in its sample. This chain uses TRBV30 with TRBJ1-1, with D unresolved. The CDR3 contains 13 residues. Germline CDR1 and CDR2: GTSNPN and SVGIG (reference sequence). Trimming stripped 3 bases from V and 0 bases from J, with 8 bases between. DNA for the CDR3: TGTGCCTGGAGCCAGAATATGAACACTGAAGCTTTCTTT. Protein sequence: CAWSQNMNTEAFF.

CDR3 loop: CASSLGPDRGRVYGYTF. The DNA for the CDR3 is TGTGCCAGCAGCTTAGGTCCGGACAGGGGGCGAGTCTATGGCTACACCTTC. The chain combines TRBV7-9 with TRBJ1-2; 11 nucleotides agree with TRBD1. This CDR3 is 17 amino acids long. Per the germline V gene, CDR1 is SEHNR and CDR2 is FQNEAQ (reference sequence). V trimming: 1 base; J trimming: 4 bases; junction bases outside the gene matches: 8.

This rearrangement joins TRBV6-5 to TRBJ2-7; TRBD1 is a possible D gene (6 bases). Germline V gene lookup returns CDR1 MNHEY and CDR2 SVGAGI. This CDR3 region has 14 residues. Deletions cut 2 bases from V and 5 bases from J, with 13 bases between. The CDR3 reads CASSYAKQGHEQYF. In DNA form, the CDR3 reads TGTGCCAGCAGTTACGCAAAACAGGGCCACGAGCAGTACTTC.

The chain has TRBV6-1 and TRBJ1-2; D unresolved. The germline V and J ends were trimmed by 0 bases and 8 bases, with 16 bases remaining between them. The CDR3 has 15 amino acids. From germline, CDR1 is MNHNS and CDR2 SASEGT. CDR3 in DNA: TGTGCCAGCAGTGAAGCGCGGGGAAAGGAAAAAGGCTACACCTTC. This gives the protein CASSEARGKEKGYTF.

The chain couples TRBV2 to TRBJ1-2; the match to TRBD1 covers 8 bases. The germline CDR1 and CDR2 sequences are SNHLY and FYNNEI. The CDR3 length is 15 residues. Germline trimming cut 3 bases from V and 6 bases from J; bases unmatched to any gene: 9. The CDR3 spells CASSEKSGQGNGYTF. The CDR3 region has the DNA TGTGCCAGCAGTGAGAAATCCGGACAGGGTAATGGCTACACCTTC.

This clone was picked up a small number of times. The chain has TRBV19 and TRBJ1-4; D unresolved. Germline V lookup: CDR1 LNHDA, CDR2 SQIVND (reference sequence). V shed 11 bases and J shed 7 bases, with 11 bases lying between them. CDR3 length: 11 amino acids. This chain's CDR3 is CAVDSREKLFF. The CDR3 DNA sequence: TGTGCCGTGGATAGCCGTGAAAAACTGTTTTTT. Drawing the rest from reference TRBV19 and TRBJ1-4, the complete variable domain is DGGITQSPKYLFRKEGQNVTLSCEQNLNHDAMYWYRQDPGQGLRLIYYSQIVNDFQKGDIAEGYSVSREKKESFPLTVTSAQKNPTAFYLCAVDSREKLFFGSGTQLSVL.